A selection of T cell receptor beta chains follows, all from one sample in a study of radiation and T cells in renal cell carcinoma. Here immunoSEQ multiplex PCR was the method, and the copy in TCRdb shows in-frame clones only, minus some. Among tens of thousands of clones listed, 65% to 90% were seen once. This specimen consisted of blood, obtained from a patient whose treatment included radiotherapy and nephrectomy. Receptors originate from a woman aged 50 to 60 with renal cell carcinoma. Each CDR3 is given with its conserved first and last residue. D genes are given only for firm matches. A row's size may be missing; if present it is once, few, many or a size class.

j_call | v_call | clone_size | d_call | cdr3_nt | cdr3_aa
TRBJ1-2 | TRBV6-4 | . | . | TGTGCCAGCAGTGACTTGTTCAATGGCTACACCTTC | CASSDLFNGYTF
TRBJ2-7 | TRBV6-1 | . | TRBD1 | TGTGCCAGCGGGGACAGGGATTCGGGAGAGCAGTACTTC | CASGDRDSGEQYF
TRBJ1-3 | TRBV5-1 | few | . | TGCGCCAGCAGCTTGGATGACTCGGGGGGTGGAAACACCATATATTTT | CASSLDDSGGGNTIYF
TRBJ2-1 | TRBV11-2 | . | . | TGTGCCAGCAGCTTAGATGGGCTAGGGTCTCGAGAGCAGTTCTTC | CASSLDGLGSREQFF
TRBJ1-1 | TRBV6-5 | . | . | TGTGCCTCCCGGTTGTGGGGGATGAACACTGAAGCTTTCTTT | CASRLWGMNTEAFF
TRBJ1-4 | TRBV5-4 | . | TRBD1 | TGTGCCAGCAGCGGAGCAGGGGGAGGTGAAAAACTGTTTTTT | CASSGAGGGEKLFF
TRBJ1-5 | TRBV7-2 | . | . | TGTGCCAGCAGCTTTTTGGGGAATCAGCCCCAGCATTTT | CASSFLGNQPQHF
TRBJ1-5 | TRBV5-3 | . | . | TGTGCCAGAATCTGCGGACAGACAACGAAGAGCAATCAGCCCCAGCATTTT | CARICGQTTKSNQPQHF
TRBJ1-5 | TRBV7-8 | . | . | TGTGCCAGCAGCTTTAAGGCTTCGGATCAGCCCCAGCATTTT | CASSFKASDQPQHF
TRBJ1-2 | TRBV7-2 | . | . | TGTGCCAGCAGCTCTGGGAGGGGGGATGGCTACACCTTC | CASSSGRGDGYTF
TRBJ2-2 | TRBV27 | . | TRBD2 | TGTGCCAGCAGTACGGGACTAGCGGGAGGGGGCACCGGGGAGCTGTTTTTT | CASSTGLAGGGTGELFF
TRBJ2-3 | TRBV5-1 | . | . | TGCGCCAGCAGTCTAGCCGGGACCACTGCAGATACGCAGTATTTT | CASSLAGTTADTQYF
TRBJ1-2 | TRBV20-1 | . | . | TGCAGTGCCCACAGGGACTATGGCTACACCTTC | CSAHRDYGYTF
TRBJ2-4 | TRBV5-6 | . | . | TGTGCCAGCAGCTTGCTGGCGGGGTTAGCCAAAAACATTCAGTACTTC | CASSLLAGLAKNIQYF
TRBJ2-3 | TRBV18 | . | . | TGTGCCAGCTCACCTCGTACATCAGCGGTGTACGGCACAGATACGCAGTATTTT | CASSPRTSAVYGTDTQYF
TRBJ1-5 | TRBV19 | . | . | TGTGCCAGTAGTATAAAGAACCCGGGCCAGTCGATTAGCAATCAGCCCCAGCATTTT | CASSIKNPGQSISNQPQHF